The clone carrying this TCR beta chain was detected many times. The record originates from a study of early T cells in non-severe SARS-CoV-2 infection. Study-level information: Investigators sequenced bulk RNA drawn from unsorted whole blood, and chains remained unpaired.

The TCR library protocol attached unique molecular identifiers to the individual cDNA molecules. Via MiXCR, TCRdb re-called the 5' RACE reads, giving one row per CDR3 protein. The data hold 52,000 or so distinct CDR3 sequences, with 6.6% observed a single time. The CDR3 is made up of 15 amino acids. V was clipped by 0 bases and J by 2 bases, with 13 bases between them. The germline CDR1 and CDR2 sequences are SQVTM and ANQGSEA. The chain couples TRBV29-1 to TRBJ1-2; D gene ambiguous. This material consisted of whole blood, taken at baseline. The clonotype was recovered from an adult who was a healthcare worker with PCR-confirmed SARS-CoV-2 infection or an uninfected control (not recorded which). The CDR3 DNA reads as TGCAGCGTTGAAGATCCGGGTAGGGTGAACTATGGCTACACCTTC. Translated: CSVEDPGRVNYGYTF.